This TCR beta chain was sequenced in a study of T cells in Graves' hyperthyroidism and ophthalmopathy (dated by TCRdb to between 2018 and 2021). Concerning the study at large: Peripheral blood samples were taken at the time of initial diagnosis, prior to any treatment. The paper describes TCR Vbeta CDR3 sequencing of 120 to 150 peripheral blood samples, made up of about 41 ophthalmopathy patients, roughly 75 hyperthyroidism patients and 17 progressor patients. The 75 to 100 discovery patients were divided at random into training and test sets in a 7:3 ratio. TCR V-J signatures able to tell the groups apart were searched for in a discovery cohort of 100 patients, of whom 43 had Graves' ophthalmopathy and about 55 had stable Graves' hyperthyroidism. Following sampling, methimazole starting at 30 mg daily was given to hyperthyroidism patients, and high-dose intravenous methylprednisolone was given to ophthalmopathy patients. In several Graves' hyperthyroidism patients, the study also compared T-cell repertoires from thyroid tissue with T-cell repertoires from blood. Prospective prediction of ophthalmopathy was tested in an independent validation cohort consisting of fewer than 20 hyperthyroidism patients and over 15 patients who later progressed to ophthalmopathy. Findings and caveats that apply to the study as a whole: In cross-validation, a model built on a 13 V-J signature told ophthalmopathy apart from stable hyperthyroidism with under 90% sensitivity and roughly 81% specificity, and in testing the same model reached 80%/75%. During validation, the model predicted progression to ophthalmopathy a median of around 6 months ahead of onset, with more than 60% sensitivity and almost 75% specificity. Most expanded thyroid clonotypes (frequency above 0.001) were also detected in blood, suggesting blood repertoires may reflect thyroid immune responses. Sample size was not statistically predetermined, and investigators were not blinded to group allocation.

From the cysteine through the phenylalanine, the CDR3 covers 17 amino acids. The entry retains the CDR3 DNA only, 51 bases that are in frame from base 1. V is pared back by 1 base and J by 4 bases, with 15 bases lying between the germline termini. CDR1 and CDR2, per the germline V gene, are SGHRS and YFSETQ. Hyperthyroidism patients were aged 18 to 65 years and newly diagnosed, with disease duration of less than 2 months. The study excluded patients with uncontrolled infections, other autoimmune diseases, pregnancy or lactation. Diagnoses were based on clinical symptoms, serum thyroxine and TRAb, thyroid ultrasound and orbital computed tomography. For progressor patients, blood was drawn at the first diagnosis of hyperthyroidism, before any ophthalmopathy symptoms had appeared. Ficoll-Paque density gradient centrifugation was used to isolate PBMCs from approximately 11 ml of fresh peripheral blood. Progressor patients were defined as those initially diagnosed with Graves' hyperthyroidism in whom ophthalmopathy developed during follow-up. Trizol reagent was used to extract total RNA, and RNA quality was then checked on an Agilent 2100 Bioanalyzer.

TCR beta CDR3 regions were amplified from RNA transcripts. The TCR CDR3 was subjected to a first round of RT-PCR using the HTBI primer set and the Qiagen OneStep RT-PCR kit. Libraries were constructed in a second round of multiplex PCR, after which size selection and purification were carried out. Libraries were sequenced paired-end with 100 bp reads on an Illumina HiSeq2000. As for the authors' bioinformatics: SOAPnuke was used to process the raw data, removing reads that contained adapters or uncalled bases, had a mean Phred below 15, or lacked an exact match to the constant primer or identifier. COPE v1.2.5 was used to merge the high-quality paired reads, and each unique nucleotide sequence was defined as a clonotype. Clonotypes were aligned to IMGT TRBV, TRBD and TRBJ reference segments using MiTCR v1.1. The analysis was restricted to V-J combinations with a frequency above 0.0001, which together covered approximately 99% of the repertoires. A TCS score was defined as the ratio between F50 (clonal expansion) and ExV (chaos), using BLOSUM62-based TCRdist between CDR3 peptides within each V-J. Welch's t-statistics and random forest reduced around 550 V-J features to about 13, which were used in a naive Bayes classifier (R e1071). Using fastp trimming at Q25 and MiXCR clonotype assembly, TCRdb reanalyzed the public sequencing data and kept in-frame beta chains. Entries are consolidated by CDR3 protein sequence, retaining the most common genes and DNA. Clone size and V and J calls follow TCRdb, not the original study. This sample has approximately 370,000 distinct CDR3 sequences in its table, and approximately 18% of those were observed once. The ten largest clonotypes hold around 35% of the sample.

This clonotype has at least ten counts. Its antigen is not yet known. The record has no base qualities; no much larger clone is one base away. Sequencing used blood. This sequence originates from a woman aged 30 to 39 with Graves' hyperthyroidism that later progressed to Graves' ophthalmopathy. The sequence links TRBV5-1 to TRBJ2-6; TRBD1 is a weak D gene call, 6 bases matching. The CDR3: CASSLRQGHLGANVLTF. The nucleotides are TGCGCCAGCAGCTTGAGGCAGGGACACTTGGGGGCCAACGTCCTGACTTTC.